This entry lists 20 T cell receptor beta chains sequenced from one sample in a study of metastatic and nonmetastatic thyroid tumors. TCRdb re-called clones from the PCR reads using MiXCR. The profile shows 20,000 or so clones, about a quarter of them singletons. Ahead of thyroid surgery, no patient had received treatment of any kind. Sequencing was carried out using tumor tissue. These receptors originate from a female donor with papillary thyroid cancer or a benign thyroid nodule (not recorded which). Some clones in this sample may be carry-over from other donors' samples.

This chain connects TRBV18 to TRBJ2-3, with D possibly TRBD2 on 6 matching bases. The CDR3 sequence is 13 residues long. V was trimmed by 5 bases and J by 4 bases, leaving 10 bases between them. The germline V gene encodes CDR1 KGHSH and CDR2 LQKENI. Here the CDR3 reads CASSWGESDTQYF. The CDR3 DNA reads TGTGCCAGCTCATGGGGGGAGTCAGATACGCAGTATTTT.

This chain links TRBV20-1 with TRBJ2-7; D tentatively fits TRBD1 or TRBD2 (6 bases each). Germline CDR1 reads DFQATT; CDR2 reads SNEGSKA (reference sequence). The CDR3 length is 14 residues. Trimming cost V 5 bases and J 1 base, with 15 bases left between them. The CDR3 DNA reads TGCAGTGCTGGCCCAAGGGGGGTATCCTACGAGCAGTACTTC. This gives the protein CSAGPRGVSYEQYF.

This clone was detected only a few times. The chain uses TRBV6-1 and TRBJ2-2, with D possibly called TRBD1 or TRBD2 (7 bases each). Trimming shortened V by 6 bases and J by 3 bases, and 20 bases separated the two germline ends. The CDR3 loop spans 17 amino acids. Germline assignment: CDR1 MNHNS and CDR2 SASEGT. The CDR3 here is CASSHLWQGGDTGELFF. DNA for the CDR3: TGTGCCAGCAGCCACCTCTGGCAGGGGGGGGACACCGGGGAGCTGTTTTTT.

This clone is medium-sized. This chain uses TRBV3-1 with TRBJ1-6; the D is unclear. Germline CDR1 and CDR2: LGHDT and YNNKEL (reference sequence). The length of the CDR3 is 14 residues. V was shortened by 0 bases and J by 10 bases, with 10 bases between the two germline ends. CDR3 sequence: CASSQDRDDSPLHF. The CDR3 nucleotides are TGTGCCAGCAGCCAAGATCGGGATGACTCACCCCTCCACTTT.

The rearrangement links TRBV12-3 or TRBV12-4 to TRBJ2-1, with 11 nucleotides matching TRBD2. With V trimmed by 3 bases and J by 13 bases, 14 bases remained unmatched. This CDR3 is 16 amino acids long. CDR3 protein: CASSFGTSGSVTDQFF. In nucleotides, the CDR3 is TGTGCCAGCAGTTTCGGGACTAGCGGTAGTGTAACTGATCAGTTCTTC.

The chain combines TRBV12-3 or TRBV12-4 with TRBJ2-1; 7 positions match TRBD2. The CDR3 runs 13 residues. V shed 1 base, J shed 10 bases, and the junction held 4 bases outside the gene matches. The chain's CDR3 is CASSLGTRMEQFF. As DNA, the CDR3 is TGTGCCAGCAGTTTAGGGACTAGGATGGAGCAGTTCTTC.

Within the sample, this clone is medium-sized. The CDR3 coding sequence is TGTGCCATAAAAGCGGCCCAAGGCTCCTACGAGCAGTACTTC. Amino acids: CAIKAAQGSYEQYF. This chain joins TRBV6-1 and TRBJ2-7; possibly TRBD2 for D (5 bases). There are 14 residues in the CDR3. Germline V gives CDR1 MNHNS, CDR2 SASEGT. The V end lost 10 bases, the J end lost 0 bases, and 16 bases lay between the germline ends.

A few counts support this clone. The chain carries TRBV7-9 and TRBJ1-2; D unresolved. Germline V gene sequence: CDR1 SEHNR, CDR2 FQNEAQ (reference sequence). Trimming removed 4 bases at V and 6 bases at J, with 9 bases between. The CDR3 extends over 12 amino acids. The CDR3 sequence is CASSSPRHGYTF. CDR3 bases: TGTGCCAGCAGCTCACCCAGGCATGGCTACACCTTC. Full variable domain (rest looked up from reference TRBV7-9 and TRBJ1-2): DTGVSQNPRHKITKRGQNVTFRCDPISEHNRLYWYRQTLGQGPEFLTYFQNEAQLEKSRLLSDRFSAERPKGSFSTLEIQRTEQGDSAMYLCASSSPRHGYTFGSGTRLTVV.

Regarding this clone: A much larger clonotype is one base distant, so this may be a read error. The chain recombines TRBV6-1 with TRBJ1-4; a possible D gene is TRBD1 (6 bases). V gave up 7 bases and J gave up 3 bases, with 18 bases separating them. The CDR3 is made up of 16 amino acids. Germline CDR1 reads MNHNS; CDR2 reads SASEGT. CDR3 in amino acids: CASIPRGGLSNEKLFF. For the CDR3, the DNA is TGTGCCAGCATCCCTCGGGGGGGCCTCTCTAATGAAAAACTGTTTTTT.

This chain connects TRBV5-1 to TRBJ2-2; 14 bases are shared with TRBD2. The length of the CDR3 is 17 residues. Trimming removed 0 bases from V and 7 bases from J; junction bases left unmatched: 5. Per the germline V gene, CDR1 is SGHRS and CDR2 is YFSETQ. CDR3 amino acids: CASSLGLAGGPNGELFF. DNA for the CDR3: TGCGCCAGCAGCTTGGGACTAGCGGGAGGGCCGAACGGGGAGCTGTTTTTT.

Many counts were recorded for this clone. The chain couples TRBV7-8 to TRBJ2-1; perhaps TRBD1 as D (5 bases). Germline V gene sequence: CDR1 SGHVS, CDR2 FQNEAQ. The germline V and J ends were trimmed by 5 bases and 3 bases, with 8 bases remaining between them. This CDR3 is built from 13 residues. CDR3 loop: CASSPQGYNEQFF. The CDR3 coding sequence is TGTGCCAGCAGCCCCCAGGGCTACAATGAGCAGTTCTTC. The whole variable domain, remainder taken from reference TRBV7-8 and TRBJ2-1, is GAGVSQSPRYKVAKRGQDVALRCDPISGHVSLFWYQQALGQGPEFLTYFQNEAQLDKSGLPSDRFFAERPEGSVSTLKIQRTQQEDSAVYLCASSPQGYNEQFFGPGTRLTVL.

The gene calls are TRBV11-2 and TRBJ2-7; 7 nucleotides align to TRBD2. The germline V gene has CDR1 SGHAT and CDR2 FQNNGV. CDR3 length equals 14 residues. The J segment lost 6 bases and the V segment lost 2 bases, leaving 7 bases of the junction unmatched. The CDR3 region has the DNA TGTGCCAGCAGCTTATTGTCCAGGGAGGGCGAGCAGTACTTC. This gives the protein CASSLLSREGEQYF.

This clone occurred a few times. The chain carries TRBV6-2 or TRBV6-3 and TRBJ2-5; D possibly corresponds to TRBD2 (7 bases). The CDR3 consists of 15 residues. Germline V lookup: CDR1 MNHEY, CDR2 SVGEGT. Trimming took 7 bases from V and 3 from J, leaving 18 bases between them. The CDR3 region is CASTSAGAGKETQYF. DNA for the CDR3: TGTGCCAGCACCTCCGCGGGGGCCGGGAAAGAGACCCAGTACTTC.

This clone was picked up a small number of times. The chain carries TRBV6-1 and TRBJ1-2; TRBD1 might be the D (5 bases). V was pared by 0 bases and J by 4 bases, with 15 bases between. The length of the CDR3 is 16 residues. Per germline, CDR1 MNHNS and CDR2 SASEGT. The CDR3 DNA sequence: TGTGCCAGCAGTGAAGCATTAGTAGGGGACTCCTATGGCTACACCTTC. Protein sequence: CASSEALVGDSYGYTF.

J is TRBJ2-7 and V is TRBV5-6, with D hard to call. Trimming removed 3 bases at V and 0 bases at J, with 10 bases between. Germline CDR1 reads SGHDT; CDR2 reads YYEEEE. This CDR3 is 14 amino acids long. The CDR3 sequence is CASSSRRSSYEQYF. The CDR3 coding sequence is TGTGCCAGCAGCTCCCGACGGAGCTCCTACGAGCAGTACTTC.

The V and J genes are TRBV7-2 and TRBJ2-3, with 7 bases matching TRBD1. Germline-derived CDR1 and CDR2 are SGHTA and FQGNSA. The CDR3 runs 13 residues. J was trimmed by 5 bases and V by 2 bases; bases with no gene match: 1. This chain's CDR3 is CASSLRGLDTQYF. CDR3 coding DNA: TGTGCCAGCAGCTTAAGGGGGCTAGATACGCAGTATTTT.

The chain employs TRBV6-1 and TRBJ2-7, with 8 bases fitting TRBD1. The CDR3 consists of 13 residues. Unmatched junction bases numbered 16, after V lost 8 bases and J lost 13 bases. Germline values: CDR1 MNHNS, CDR2 SASEGT. The DNA for the CDR3 is TGTGCCAGCGGGACAGGCCCTACCTACGATCATTACTTC. Its translation: CASGTGPTYDHYF.

Of note for this clone: Since a much larger clone is just one base distant, this may be a read error. V gene TRBV11-1 combines with J gene TRBJ2-3; 7 bases are a match to TRBD2. Germline V lookup: CDR1 SGHAT, CDR2 FQDESV (reference sequence). Germline trimming cut 1 base from V and 2 bases from J; bases unmatched to any gene: 9. The CDR3 extends over 17 amino acids. CDR3 in amino acids: CASSLGAAGALTDTQYF. The CDR3 coding sequence is TGTGCCAGCAGCTTAGGAGCGGCGGGAGCCCTCACAGATACGCAGTATTTT.

This chain uses TRBV5-1 with TRBJ2-1; D unresolved. The CDR3 contains 16 residues. Germline V lookup: CDR1 SGHRS, CDR2 YFSETQ. V shed 3 bases and J shed 0 bases, with 13 bases lying between them. The CDR3 nucleotides read TGCGCCAGCAGCTCGATAGGCACTCGCTCCTACAATGAGCAGTTCTTC. Its protein product is CASSSIGTRSYNEQFF. Supplemented by reference TRBV5-1 and TRBJ2-1, the full variable domain reads KAGVTQTPRYLIKTRGQQVTLSCSPISGHRSVSWYQQTPGQGLQFLFEYFSETQRNKGNFPGRFSGRQFSNSRSEMNVSTLELGDSALYLCASSSIGTRSYNEQFFGPGTRLTVL.

This clone has at least ten counts. This rearrangement joins TRBV20-1 to TRBJ2-7; tentative D call: TRBD1 (6 bases). Germline V lookup: CDR1 DFQATT, CDR2 SNEGSKA (reference sequence). Trimming removed 5 bases from V and 4 bases from J, with 15 bases in between. The CDR3 has 13 amino acids. The CDR3 nucleotides are TGCAGTGCTTACCGGGACACCAAATACGAGCAGTACTTC. Translation gives CSAYRDTKYEQYF.